The clone carrying this TCR beta chain was observed a few times. Its antigen remains unknown. The sample originates from a study of beta chain features in type 1 diabetes. The V gene's germline CDR1 is SGHTA and CDR2 FQGNSA. The V and J ends lost 5 bases and 10 bases, in that order; junction bases with no gene match: 11. This CDR3 spans 15 amino acids. Whole-study findings and limits: Researchers could not determine here whether HLA type influences TCRB rearrangement.

Isolated RNA was reverse transcribed in full, so expressed TCRB transcripts were sequenced. Assay used: immunoSEQ multiplex PCR; TCRdb lists only in-frame clones, some missing. The repertoire holds about 140,000 clones, about a tenth seen once, with 0.65% in the top ten. This TCR was sampled from a woman between 35 and 50 years old in good health. The chain employs TRBV7-2 and TRBJ1-6; the match to TRBD1 covers 7 bases. The specimen sequenced was central memory CD4+ T cells from blood. CDR3 bases: TGTGCCAGCAGCGGATCGGCCGGGACAGCCTCACCCCTCCACTTT. This encodes CASSGSAGTASPLHF.